This T cell receptor beta chain stems from a study of blood T cell repertoires in COVID-19. Study-level background: PBMCs, B-cell-depleted T cells, or T cells provided the cDNA or gDNA that made up the material.

Source study methods: Amplifying reference gene primers gave estimates of nucleated cell counts. This table comes from immunoSEQ multiplex PCR, and its TCRdb copy is limited to in-frame clones, with some not included. The V and J calls and the clone size are those of that table, but D and trimming were determined from the DNA. The sample yields some 200,000 clones, around three quarters seen once. The length of the CDR3 is 14 residues. CDR1 is SGHDN, CDR2 FVKESK, per germline. With V trimmed by 5 bases and J by 6 bases, 1 base remained unmatched. This chain links TRBV14 with TRBJ1-6, with 10 nucleotides matching TRBD1. Material: peripheral blood. The TCR sequence derives from a woman in her 70s with acute or convalescent COVID-19. CDR3 loop: CASSRTGGNSPLHF. DNA of the CDR3: TGTGCCAGCAGCAGGACAGGGGGTAATTCACCCCTCCACTTT.